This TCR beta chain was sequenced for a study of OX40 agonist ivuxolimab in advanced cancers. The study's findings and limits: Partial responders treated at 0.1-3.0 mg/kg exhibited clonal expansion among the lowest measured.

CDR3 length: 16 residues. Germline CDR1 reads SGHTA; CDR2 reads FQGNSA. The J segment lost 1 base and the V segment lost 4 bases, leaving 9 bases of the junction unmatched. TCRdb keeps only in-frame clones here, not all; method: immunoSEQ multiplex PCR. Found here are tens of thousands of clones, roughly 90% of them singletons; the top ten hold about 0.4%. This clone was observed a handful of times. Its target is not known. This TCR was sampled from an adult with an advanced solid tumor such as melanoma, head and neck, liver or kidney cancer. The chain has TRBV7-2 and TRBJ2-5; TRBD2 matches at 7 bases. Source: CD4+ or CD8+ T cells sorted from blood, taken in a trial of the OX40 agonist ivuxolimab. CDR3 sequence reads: CASSSKAGRAQETQYF. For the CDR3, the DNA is TGTGCCAGCAGCTCCAAAGCGGGGAGAGCCCAAGAGACCCAGTACTTC.